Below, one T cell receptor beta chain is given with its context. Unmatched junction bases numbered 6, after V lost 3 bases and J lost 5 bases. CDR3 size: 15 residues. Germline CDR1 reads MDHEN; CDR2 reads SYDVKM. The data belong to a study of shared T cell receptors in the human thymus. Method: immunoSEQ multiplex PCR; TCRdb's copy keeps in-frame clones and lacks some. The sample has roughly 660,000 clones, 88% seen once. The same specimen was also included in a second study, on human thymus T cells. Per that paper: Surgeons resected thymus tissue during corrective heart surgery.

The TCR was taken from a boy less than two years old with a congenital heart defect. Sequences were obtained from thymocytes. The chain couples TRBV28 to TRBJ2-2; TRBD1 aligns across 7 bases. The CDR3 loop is CASSFKGAETGELFF. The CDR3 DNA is TGTGCCAGCAGTTTTAAGGGGGCGGAGACCGGGGAGCTGTTTTTT.